Below, 17 T cell receptor beta chains from the same sample are listed, as sequenced in a study of shared T cell receptors in the human thymus. Profiled with immunoSEQ multiplex PCR; TCRdb holds only in-frame clones, not every one. The sample lists approximately 760,000 clones, 80% to 90% occurring once. This sample also appeared in a second study, on human thymus T cells.

The specimen sequenced was thymocytes. These receptors were taken from a girl less than two years old with a congenital heart defect.

The V and J genes are TRBV19 and TRBJ1-1; 10 positions match TRBD1. After removal of 5 bases from V and 4 bases from J, the junction contained 10 bases not matched to a gene. The CDR3 extends over 16 amino acids. Per germline, CDR1 LNHDA and CDR2 SQIVND (reference sequence). The CDR3 spells CASSYGQGGNVTEAFF. The DNA of the CDR3 is TGTGCCAGTAGTTACGGACAGGGGGGGAATGTCACTGAAGCTTTCTTT.

The V and J genes are TRBV4-1 and TRBJ1-5, with TRBD1 matching over 8 bases. In germline, CDR1 is MGHRA, CDR2 YSYEKL. V trimming: 1 base; J trimming: 3 bases; junction bases outside the gene matches: 8. CDR3 length: 17 residues. CDR3: CASSQVVRQGPNQPQHF. In DNA form, the CDR3 reads TGCGCCAGCAGCCAAGTTGTCAGACAGGGGCCCAATCAGCCCCAGCATTTT.

This clone was picked up a small number of times. The chain couples TRBV11-1 to TRBJ1-1; D is possibly TRBD1 (5 bases). Germline CDR1 SGHAT, CDR2 FQDESV (reference sequence). CDR3 length: 16 amino acids. Trimming removed 3 bases at V and 6 bases at J, with 20 bases between. CDR3 DNA: TGTGCCAGCAGCTTTGACAGCGACCTGGGAGGTGCTGAAGCTTTCTTT. Translation: CASSFDSDLGGAEAFF.

This clone was found a few times. The chain has TRBV4-1 and TRBJ2-4, with a tentative D call TRBD1 (6 bases). Germline CDR1 reads MGHRA; CDR2 reads YSYEKL. The CDR3 extends over 19 amino acids. The germline V and J ends were trimmed by 1 base and 0 bases, with 19 bases remaining between them. CDR3 loop: CASSQVDSLHFIAKNIQYF. CDR3 DNA sequence: TGCGCCAGCAGCCAAGTGGACAGCCTACATTTTATAGCCAAAAACATTCAGTACTTC.

This clone was detected only once. J is TRBJ2-1 and V is TRBV11-3; 7 bases fit TRBD2. V lost 5 bases, J lost 0 bases, and 7 bases stayed unmatched. In germline, CDR1 is SGHNT, CDR2 YENEEA. The CDR3 is 16 residues long. CDR3 sequence: CASSRGVASSYNEQFF. As DNA, the CDR3 is TGTGCCAGCAGCCGGGGGGTAGCTAGCTCCTACAATGAGCAGTTCTTC. The variable domain in full, with the rest retrieved from reference TRBV11-3 and TRBJ2-1, is EAGVVQSPRYKIIEKKQPVAFWCNPISGHNTLYWYLQNLGQGPELLIRYENEEAVDDSQLPKDRFSAERLKGVDSTLKIQPAELGDSAVYLCASSRGVASSYNEQFFGPGTRLTVL.

This clone was seen a single time. The DNA is left out, because the CDR3 cannot be placed on it with certainty; the CDR3 is given as TCRdb lists it. The gene calls are TRBV28 and TRBJ2-1; the D call of TRBD2 is as the table states it, not checked on the DNA. 16 amino acids form the CDR3, both terminal residues included. Germline lookup yields CDR1 MDHEN and CDR2 SYDVKM. CDR3 protein: CASSLLLLADDNEQFF.

The rearrangement joins TRBV5-5 to TRBJ2-7, with no clear D. Germline CDR1 reads SGHKS; CDR2 reads YYEKEE (reference sequence). This CDR3 spans 14 amino acids. Written as DNA, the CDR3 is TGTGCGAGCTTGGTTTCGGTTAGACACTACGAGCAGTACTTC. It yields the protein CASLVSVRHYEQYF. Supplemented by reference TRBV5-5 and TRBJ2-7, the full variable domain reads DAGVTQSPTHLIKTRGQQVTLRCSPISGHKSVSWYQQVLGQGPQFIFQYYEKEERGRGNFPDRFSARQFPNYSSELNVNALLLGDSALYLCASLVSVRHYEQYFGPGTRLTVT.

Only a few counts were recorded for this clone. The sample has other DNA sequences that encode this CDR3 too. V and J are TRBV20-1 and TRBJ2-7, with 7 positions matching TRBD2. Germline V lookup: CDR1 DFQATT, CDR2 SNEGSKA (reference sequence). This CDR3 contains 11 residues. The trim removed 2 bases at V and 7 bases at J, leaving 2 bases unmatched. The CDR3 bases are TGCAGTGCTAGAACGGGGGGAGAGCAGTACTTC. Translating it yields CSARTGGEQYF.

The chain combines TRBV6-6 with TRBJ1-1; tentative D call: TRBD1 (5 bases). The V end lost 6 bases, the J end lost 3 bases, and 20 bases lay between the germline ends. This CDR3 comprises 16 residues. The germline gives CDR1 MNHNY, CDR2 SVGAGI (reference sequence). CDR3 region: CASSVPTRAGDTEAFF. Written as DNA, the CDR3 is TGTGCCAGCAGCGTCCCAACCAGGGCAGGAGACACTGAAGCTTTCTTT.

This chain links TRBV7-2 with TRBJ1-2; 9 bases fit TRBD1. CDR3 length: 12 amino acids. With V trimmed by 2 bases and J by 12 bases, 4 bases remained unmatched. CDR1 and CDR2 (germline): SGHTA, FQGNSA. CDR3 loop: CASSLRDRADTF. In nucleotides, the CDR3 is TGTGCCAGCAGCTTAAGGGACAGGGCAGACACCTTC. Full variable domain (rest looked up from reference TRBV7-2 and TRBJ1-2): GAGVSQSPSNKVTEKGKDVELRCDPISGHTALYWYRQSLGQGLEFLIYFQGNSAPDKSGLPSDRFSAERTGGSVSTLTIQRTQQEDSAVYLCASSLRDRADTFGSGTRLTVV.

The chain has TRBV7-8 and TRBJ1-3, with TRBD1 matching over 8 bases. Germline V gives CDR1 SGHVS, CDR2 FQNEAQ. The CDR3 spans 15 residues. J gave up 2 bases and V 3 bases, and 3 bases lay outside the gene matches. The CDR3: CASSFRTGTGNTIYF. The CDR3, as DNA: TGTGCCAGCAGCTTCCGGACAGGGACTGGAAACACCATATATTTT.

A note on this clone: No conserved phenylalanine or tryptophan ends this CDR3, so it is likely a read error. The DNA is left out, because the CDR3 cannot be placed on it with certainty; the CDR3 is given as TCRdb lists it. The J gene is TRBJ1-2, the V gene TRBV20-1; the table's D gene call, TRBD1, was not cross checked with the DNA. The CDR3 adds up to 8 amino acids, both ends counted. Germline lookup yields CDR1 DFQATT and CDR2 SNEGSKA (reference sequence). The CDR3 spells CSTEQGVI.

The chain recombines TRBV5-8 with TRBJ2-7, with 11 bases matching TRBD1. This CDR3 has 13 amino acids. J was trimmed by 6 bases and V by 3 bases; bases with no gene match: 2. Per germline, CDR1 SGHTS and CDR2 YDEGEE. CDR3 bases: TGTGCCAGCAGCTCCGGGACAGGGGGCGAGCAGTACTTC. Its protein is CASSSGTGGEQYF.

The CDR3 protein is CASMRIPYHHSNQPQHF. The CDR3 DNA follows: TGTGCCAGCATGAGGATTCCCTACCACCATAGCAATCAGCCCCAGCATTTT. The V and J genes are TRBV27 and TRBJ1-5; D gene unclear. The CDR3 extends over 17 amino acids. Germline V gene data show CDR1 as MNHEY and CDR2 as SMNVEV (reference sequence). Trimming took 7 bases from V and 0 from J, leaving 19 bases between them.

As concerns this clone: Distinct nucleotide sequences in the sample also encode this CDR3. This chain links TRBV4-3 with TRBJ1-1; D possibly corresponds to TRBD1 (6 bases). Per the germline V gene, CDR1 is LGHNA and CDR2 is YSLEER. The V gene lost 1 base and the J gene lost 3 bases, with 6 bases spanning the gap. This CDR3 has 13 amino acids. The CDR3 spells CASSQGTDTEAFF. In nucleotides, the CDR3 is TGCGCCAGCAGCCAAGGGACAGACACTGAAGCTTTCTTT.

The chain links TRBV27 to TRBJ1-6; D not resolved. CDR1 is MNHEY and CDR2 is SMNVEV in the germline V gene (reference sequence). CDR3 length equals 13 residues. V was trimmed by 4 bases and J by 5 bases, leaving 6 bases between them. The CDR3 loop reads CASSSGHNSPLHF. The CDR3 coding sequence is TGTGCCAGCAGTTCAGGCCATAATTCACCCCTCCACTTT.

The rearrangement uses TRBV27 and TRBJ1-2; 9 bases line up with TRBD1. The germline V gene encodes CDR1 MNHEY and CDR2 SMNVEV (reference sequence). The CDR3 totals 18 residues. J was trimmed by 4 bases and V by 0 bases; bases with no gene match: 12. CDR3 loop: CASSLSRDRAVGGYGYTF. CDR3 sequence (DNA): TGTGCCAGCAGTTTATCCCGGGACAGGGCCGTGGGAGGCTATGGCTACACCTTC.